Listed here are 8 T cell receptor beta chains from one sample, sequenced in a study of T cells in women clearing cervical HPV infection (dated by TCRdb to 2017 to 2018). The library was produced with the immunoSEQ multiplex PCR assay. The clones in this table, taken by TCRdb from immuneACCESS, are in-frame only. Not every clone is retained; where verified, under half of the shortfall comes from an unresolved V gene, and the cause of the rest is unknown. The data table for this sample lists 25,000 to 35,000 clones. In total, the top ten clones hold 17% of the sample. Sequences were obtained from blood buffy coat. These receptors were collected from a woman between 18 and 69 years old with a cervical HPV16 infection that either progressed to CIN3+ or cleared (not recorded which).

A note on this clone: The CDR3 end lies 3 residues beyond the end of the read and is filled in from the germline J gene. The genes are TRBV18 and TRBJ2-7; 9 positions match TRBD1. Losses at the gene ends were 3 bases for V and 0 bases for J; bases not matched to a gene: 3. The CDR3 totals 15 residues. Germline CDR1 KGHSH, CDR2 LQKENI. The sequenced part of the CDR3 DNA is TGTGCCAGCTCACCGTTGGACAGGGGCTCCTACGAG. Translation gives CASSPLDRGSYE. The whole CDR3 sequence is CASSPLDRGSYEQYF.

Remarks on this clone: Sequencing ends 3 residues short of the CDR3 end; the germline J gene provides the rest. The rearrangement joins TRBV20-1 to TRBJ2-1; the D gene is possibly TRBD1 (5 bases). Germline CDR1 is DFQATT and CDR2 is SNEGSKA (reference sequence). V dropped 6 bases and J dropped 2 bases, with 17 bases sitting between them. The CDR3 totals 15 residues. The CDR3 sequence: CSARSRAGTYNEQFF. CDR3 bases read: TGCAGTGCCAGGAGTCGGGCAGGGACCTACAATGAG.

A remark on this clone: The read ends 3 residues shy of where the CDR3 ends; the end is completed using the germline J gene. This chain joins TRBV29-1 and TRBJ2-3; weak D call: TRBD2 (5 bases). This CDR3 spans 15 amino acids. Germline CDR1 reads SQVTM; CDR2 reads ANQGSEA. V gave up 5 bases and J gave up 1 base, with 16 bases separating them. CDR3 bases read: TGCAGCGTTAAACCGACTAACGGAGGCACAGATACG. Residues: CSVKPTNGGTDT. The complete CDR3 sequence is CSVKPTNGGTDTQYF.

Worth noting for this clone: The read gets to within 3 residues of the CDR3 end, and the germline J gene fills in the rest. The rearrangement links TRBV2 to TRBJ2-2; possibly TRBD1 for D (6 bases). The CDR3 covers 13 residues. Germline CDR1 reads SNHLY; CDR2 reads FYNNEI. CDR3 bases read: TGTGCCGGCTCGACAGGCCATAATTCACCG. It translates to CAGSTGHNSP. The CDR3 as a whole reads CAGSTGHNSPLFF.

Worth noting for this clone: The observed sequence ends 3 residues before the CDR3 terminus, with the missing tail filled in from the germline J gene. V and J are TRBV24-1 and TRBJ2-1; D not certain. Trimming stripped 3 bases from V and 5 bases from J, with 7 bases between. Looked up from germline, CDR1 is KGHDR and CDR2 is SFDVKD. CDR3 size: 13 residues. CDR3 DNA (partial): TGTGCCACCAGTGATCCAACAGACAATGAG. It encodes CATSDPTDNE. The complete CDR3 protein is CATSDPTDNEQFF.

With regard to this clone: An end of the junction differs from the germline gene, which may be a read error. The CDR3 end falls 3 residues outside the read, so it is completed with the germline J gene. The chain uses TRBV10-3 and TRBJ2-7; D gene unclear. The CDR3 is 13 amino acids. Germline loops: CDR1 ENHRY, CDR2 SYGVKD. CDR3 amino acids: CATHEVSSNEQYF. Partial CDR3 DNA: TGTGCCACCCACGAGGTTAGCTCCAACGAG.

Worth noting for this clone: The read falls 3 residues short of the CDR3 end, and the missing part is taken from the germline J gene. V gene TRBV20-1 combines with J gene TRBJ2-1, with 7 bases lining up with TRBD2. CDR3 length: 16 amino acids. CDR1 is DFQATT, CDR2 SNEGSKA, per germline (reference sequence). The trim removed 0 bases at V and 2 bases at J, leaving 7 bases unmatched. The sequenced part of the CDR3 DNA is TGCAGTGCTAGAGATATCGGACTAGTAACCTACAATGAG. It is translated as CSARDIGLVTYNE. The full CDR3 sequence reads CSARDIGLVTYNEQFF.

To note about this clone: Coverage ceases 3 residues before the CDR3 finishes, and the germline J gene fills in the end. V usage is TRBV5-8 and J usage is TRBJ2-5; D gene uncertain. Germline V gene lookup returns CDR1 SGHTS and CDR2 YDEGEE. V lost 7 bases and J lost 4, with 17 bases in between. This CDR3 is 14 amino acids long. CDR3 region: CASAPWSGLETQYF. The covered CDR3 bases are TGTGCCAGCGCTCCATGGTCGGGTTTAGAGACC.